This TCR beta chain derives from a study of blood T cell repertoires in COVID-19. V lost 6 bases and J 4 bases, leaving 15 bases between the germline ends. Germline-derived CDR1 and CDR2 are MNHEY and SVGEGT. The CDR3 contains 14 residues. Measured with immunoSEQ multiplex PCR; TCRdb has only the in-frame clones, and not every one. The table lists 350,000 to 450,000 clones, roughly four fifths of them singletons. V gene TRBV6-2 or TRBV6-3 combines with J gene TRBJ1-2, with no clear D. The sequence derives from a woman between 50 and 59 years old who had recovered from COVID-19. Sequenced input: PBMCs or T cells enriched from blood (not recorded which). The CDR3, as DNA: TGTGCCAGCAGCCAACTGCGGGCCGGCTATGGCTACACCTTC. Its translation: CASSQLRAGYGYTF.